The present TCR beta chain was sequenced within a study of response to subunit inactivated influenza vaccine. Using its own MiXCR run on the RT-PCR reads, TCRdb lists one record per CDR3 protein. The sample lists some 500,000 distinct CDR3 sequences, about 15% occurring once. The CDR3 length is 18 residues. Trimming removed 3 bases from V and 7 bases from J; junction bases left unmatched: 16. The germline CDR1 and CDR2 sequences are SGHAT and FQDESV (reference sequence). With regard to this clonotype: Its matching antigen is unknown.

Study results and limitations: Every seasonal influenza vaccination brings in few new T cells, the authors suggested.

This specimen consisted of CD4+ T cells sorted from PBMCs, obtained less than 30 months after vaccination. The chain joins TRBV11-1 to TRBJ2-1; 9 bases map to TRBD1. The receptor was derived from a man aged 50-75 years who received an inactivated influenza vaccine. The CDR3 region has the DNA TGTGCCAGCAGCTTTTATATCGGGCGGGACAGGGAAATAAATGAGCAGTTCTTC. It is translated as CASSFYIGRDREINEQFF. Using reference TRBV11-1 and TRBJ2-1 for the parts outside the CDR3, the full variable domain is EAEVAQSPRYKITEKSQAVAFWCDPISGHATLYWYRQILGQGPELLVQFQDESVVDDSQLPKDRFSAERLKGVDSTLKIQPAELGDSAMYLCASSFYIGRDREINEQFFGPGTRLTVL.